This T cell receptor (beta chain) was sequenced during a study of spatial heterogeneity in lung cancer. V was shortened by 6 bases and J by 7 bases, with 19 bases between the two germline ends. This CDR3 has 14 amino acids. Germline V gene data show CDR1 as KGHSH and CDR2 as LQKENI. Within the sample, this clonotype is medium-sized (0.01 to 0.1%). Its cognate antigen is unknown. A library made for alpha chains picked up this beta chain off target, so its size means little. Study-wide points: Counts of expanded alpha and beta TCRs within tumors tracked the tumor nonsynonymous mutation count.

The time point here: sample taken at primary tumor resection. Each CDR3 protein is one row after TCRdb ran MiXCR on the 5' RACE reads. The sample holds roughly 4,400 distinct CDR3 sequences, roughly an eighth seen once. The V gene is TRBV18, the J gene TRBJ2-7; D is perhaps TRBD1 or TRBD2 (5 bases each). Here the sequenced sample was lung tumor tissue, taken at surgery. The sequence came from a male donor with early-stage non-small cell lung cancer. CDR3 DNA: TGTGCCAGCTCGTCCGGGGCCAGGGCGAGGGAGCAGTACTTC. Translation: CASSSGARAREQYF. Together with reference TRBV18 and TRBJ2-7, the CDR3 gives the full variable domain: NAGVMQNPRHLVRRRGQEARLRCSPMKGHSHVYWYRQLPEEGLKFMVYLQKENIIDESGMPKERFSAEFPKEGPSILRIQQVVRGDSAAYFCASSSGARAREQYFGPGTRLTVT.